The 10 T cell receptor beta chains reported below all come from one sample, sequenced in a study of blood T cell repertoires in COVID-19. This table comes from immunoSEQ multiplex PCR, and its TCRdb copy is limited to in-frame clones, with some not included. The data hold roughly 290,000 clones, with 75% to 90% observed a single time. Material: peripheral blood. The receptors shown here come from a woman in her twenties or thirties who had recovered from COVID-19.

The rearrangement uses TRBV19 and TRBJ2-7; D is possibly TRBD2 (6 bases). CDR1 LNHDA and CDR2 SQIVND come from the germline V gene (reference sequence). CDR3 length: 16 residues. Trimming shortened V by 4 bases and J by 2 bases, and 18 bases separated the two germline ends. CDR3 in DNA: TGTGCCAGTAGTACTAGCCGAGGAGGGAGGCCCTACGAGCAGTACTTC. Its translation: CASSTSRGGRPYEQYF.

The V and J genes are TRBV21-1 and TRBJ2-7; the tabulated D call, TRBD1, remains unverified against the DNA. TRBV21-1 is annotated as a pseudogene. This CDR3 contains 12 residues. As DNA, the CDR3 is TGTGCCAGCAGCGGGACAGGCTACGAGCAGTACTTC. Encoded protein: CASSGTGYEQYF.

This clone appeared once. The rearrangement uses TRBV11-3 and TRBJ2-5; 7 positions match TRBD2. The J segment lost 5 bases and the V segment lost 5 bases, leaving 11 bases of the junction unmatched. The CDR3 extends over 15 amino acids. In germline, CDR1 is SGHNT, CDR2 YENEEA. This chain's CDR3 is CASSDGLVVPETQYF. The CDR3 DNA follows: TGTGCCAGCAGCGACGGACTAGTAGTTCCTGAGACCCAGTACTTC.

The V and J genes are TRBV5-1 and TRBJ2-3; 10 bases are shared with TRBD1. The CDR3 runs 18 residues. V gave up 6 bases and J gave up 2 bases; unmatched junction bases: 15. Germline V gives CDR1 SGHRS, CDR2 YFSETQ. This CDR3 reads CASKLKDGTGDVTDTQYF. The CDR3 bases are TGCGCCAGCAAGCTGAAGGACGGGACAGGGGACGTCACAGATACGCAGTATTTT.

This clone appeared once. This chain joins TRBV5-4 and TRBJ2-5, with D possibly TRBD2 on 6 matching bases. Germline V gene data show CDR1 as SGHNT and CDR2 as YYREEE (reference sequence). The CDR3 has 16 amino acids. V was shortened by 4 bases and J by 4 bases, with 20 bases between the two germline ends. The CDR3 DNA follows: TGTGCCAGCAGCGACCGAGGGCGGAGGGGAATAGAGACCCAGTACTTC. This sequence encodes CASSDRGRRGIETQYF.

This chain connects TRBV19 to TRBJ2-3, with 13 bases that match TRBD2. The CDR3 spans 17 residues. Germline V gene data show CDR1 as LNHDA and CDR2 as SQIVND (reference sequence). V was clipped by 5 bases and J by 0 bases; unmatched bases: 5. The CDR3 coding sequence is TGTGCCAGTAGTTCGGGACTAGCGGGAAGTAGCACAGATACGCAGTATTTT. Its protein is CASSSGLAGSSTDTQYF.

This clone was detected only once. The J gene is TRBJ2-1, the V gene TRBV11-2; 12 bases match TRBD2. Germline V lookup: CDR1 SGHAT, CDR2 FQNNGV. After removal of 1 base from V and 3 bases from J, the junction contained 1 base not matched to a gene. This CDR3 region has 16 residues. CDR3 region: CASSLGLAGVYNEQFF. CDR3 bases: TGTGCCAGCAGCTTAGGACTAGCGGGGGTCTACAATGAGCAGTTCTTC.

The chain has TRBV9 and TRBJ2-5, with 7 bases fitting TRBD1. Trimming at V came to 4 bases and at J to 5 bases, leaving 8 bases not matched to a gene. The CDR3 length is 14 residues. Germline CDR1 reads SGDLS; CDR2 reads YYNGEE. The CDR3 loop reads CASSRQGEEETQYF. The CDR3 coding sequence is TGTGCCAGCAGCAGACAGGGAGAGGAGGAGACCCAGTACTTC.

The chain employs TRBV5-4 and TRBJ1-2, with 10 bases that match TRBD1. There are 13 residues in the CDR3. Germline V gene sequence: CDR1 SGHNT, CDR2 YYREEE (reference sequence). J lost 12 bases, V lost 5 bases, and 10 bases had no gene match. CDR3 region: CASRFRQGAFNTF. The CDR3 bases are TGTGCCAGCAGATTCCGACAGGGGGCGTTCAACACCTTC.

This chain connects TRBV19 to TRBJ2-7; TRBD2 matches at 8 bases. Germline V CDR1 and CDR2: LNHDA, SQIVND (reference sequence). The trim removed 5 bases at V and 4 bases at J, leaving 7 bases unmatched. The CDR3 extends over 14 amino acids. The CDR3 DNA is TGTGCCAGTAGTCCAGGGACTAGTTCGTACGAGCAGTACTTC. Translating it yields CASSPGTSSYEQYF.